The 30 T cell receptor beta chains in this list originate from one sample, sequenced in a study of blood T cell repertoires in COVID-19. Libraries were prepared by immunoSEQ multiplex PCR; TCRdb keeps only in-frame clonotypes and omits some of them. The sample records 100,000 to 150,000 clones, more than 80% being singletons. The sequenced sample consisted of peripheral blood. The origin of the receptors is a woman of 80 years or more with COVID-19, enrolled during active disease.

The chain combines TRBV6-2 or TRBV6-3 with TRBJ2-7, with 13 bases identical to TRBD2. J was trimmed by 5 bases and V by 6 bases; bases with no gene match: 10. The germline V gene encodes CDR1 MNHEY and CDR2 SVGEGT. This CDR3 contains 16 residues. The CDR3 DNA follows: TGTGCCAGCAGCAGGACTAGCGGGAGTTATTTTCACGAGCAGTACTTC. This translates into CASSRTSGSYFHEQYF.

V and J are TRBV28 and TRBJ2-2; the match to TRBD1 covers 9 bases. This CDR3 is 16 amino acids long. Germline V lookup: CDR1 MDHEN, CDR2 SYDVKM. Trimming removed 7 bases from V and 4 bases from J; junction bases left unmatched: 10. The CDR3 region has the DNA TGTGCCAGCAAGGGGGACAGGGAGGTGGGCACCGGGGAGCTGTTTTTT. This gives the protein CASKGDREVGTGELFF.

This CDR3 reads CASSGTHRVYRLAGIDEQYF. The CDR3 DNA is TGTGCCAGCAGCGGAACCCACAGGGTCTATCGACTAGCGGGTATCGACGAGCAGTACTTC. The chain is built from TRBV7-3 and TRBJ2-7; 10 nucleotides agree with TRBD2. This CDR3 contains 20 residues. The germline CDR1 and CDR2 sequences are SGHTA and FQGTGA. Unmatched junction bases numbered 24, after V lost 5 bases and J lost 5 bases.

This chain joins TRBV27 and TRBJ2-1; TRBD2 aligns across 8 bases. With 7 bases clipped from V and 1 base from J, the junction kept 3 bases outside the gene matches. Germline V lookup: CDR1 MNHEY, CDR2 SMNVEV (reference sequence). The CDR3 is 14 amino acids. CDR3 sequence reads: CASKAGGSYNEQFF. In DNA, the CDR3 is TGTGCCAGCAAGGCGGGAGGATCCTACAATGAGCAGTTCTTC.

The V and J genes are TRBV5-8 and TRBJ2-7; 13 bases fit TRBD2. Germline CDR1 is SGHTS and CDR2 is YDEGEE. The trim removed 0 bases at V and 7 bases at J, leaving 7 bases unmatched. CDR3 length: 16 amino acids. The CDR3 protein is CASSLGTSGSPGEQYF. CDR3 nucleotides: TGTGCCAGCAGCTTGGGGACTAGCGGGAGCCCGGGTGAGCAGTACTTC.

The genes are TRBV18 and TRBJ1-1; D remains ambiguous. The CDR3 sequence is 13 residues long. V dropped 0 bases and J dropped 6 bases, with 8 bases sitting between them. Germline V gene lookup returns CDR1 KGHSH and CDR2 LQKENI. The CDR3 region has the DNA TGTGCCAGCTCACCACCGGGAGGCGCTGAAGCTTTCTTT. Translated: CASSPPGGAEAFF. Full variable domain (remainder filled in from reference TRBV18 and TRBJ1-1): NAGVMQNPRHLVRRRGQEARLRCSPMKGHSHVYWYRQLPEEGLKFMVYLQKENIIDESGMPKERFSAEFPKEGPSILRIQQVVRGDSAAYFCASSPPGGAEAFFGQGTRLTVV.

The chain is built from TRBV3-1 (or the pseudogene TRBV3-2) and TRBJ2-1, with TRBD2 identical over 11 bases. The trim removed 2 bases at V and 0 bases at J, leaving 3 bases unmatched. The CDR3 runs to 17 residues. Per germline, CDR1 LGHDT and CDR2 YNNKEL (reference sequence). CDR3 sequence: CASSQRGLAASYNEQFF. CDR3 in DNA: TGTGCCAGCAGCCAACGGGGACTAGCGGCCTCCTACAATGAGCAGTTCTTC.

The rearrangement links TRBV6-2 or TRBV6-3 to TRBJ2-7, with TRBD1 matching over 9 bases. CDR1 and CDR2 (germline): MNHEY, SVGEGT. CDR3 length: 17 residues. V gave up 1 base and J gave up 5 bases; unmatched junction bases: 12. The CDR3 protein is CASSYFFFGTGRNEQYF. In nucleotides, the CDR3 is TGTGCCAGCAGTTACTTCTTTTTTGGGACAGGGCGGAACGAGCAGTACTTC.

The rearrangement uses TRBV23-1 and TRBJ2-7; the D is unclear. TRBV23-1 is noted as an ORF with a role that remains uncertain. Between the trimmed V and J ends, which lost 6 bases and 9 bases, there was a span of 18 bases. The CDR3 runs to 13 residues. The CDR3 coding sequence is TGCGCCAGCAGCTTTGTGACTCAGACGGTGCAGTACTTC. It codes for CASSFVTQTVQYF.

A remark on this clone: The same CDR3 arises from other DNA sequences in this sample as well. CDR3 protein: CASSVTGNQPQHF. The CDR3 nucleotides are TGTGCCAGCAGTGTGACAGGCAATCAGCCCCAGCATTTT. The chain links TRBV2 to TRBJ1-5; the D gene is possibly TRBD1 (5 bases). V was pared by 4 bases and J by 2 bases, with 6 bases between. This CDR3 is built from 13 residues. CDR1 is SNHLY, CDR2 FYNNEI, per germline.

V gene TRBV28 combines with J gene TRBJ1-4, with D unclear. The CDR3 totals 14 residues. CDR1 is MDHEN and CDR2 is SYDVKM in the germline V gene. Trimming cost V 4 bases and J 8 bases, with 14 bases left between them. This chain's CDR3 is CASSSEGRIEKLFF. In nucleotides, the CDR3 is TGTGCCAGCAGTTCGGAGGGCAGAATAGAAAAACTGTTTTTT.

The chain links TRBV6-1 to TRBJ1-1, with no clear D. This CDR3 has 14 residues. Germline CDR1 and CDR2: MNHNS and SASEGT. V was trimmed by 2 bases and J by 3 bases, leaving 10 bases between them. CDR3 bases: TGTGCCAGCAGTGAATTGGGCGTAGACACTGAAGCTTTCTTT. This translates into CASSELGVDTEAFF.

The genes are TRBV27 and TRBJ2-2; weak D call: TRBD2 (6 bases). This CDR3 has 14 residues. CDR1 and CDR2 from the germline V gene are MNHEY and SMNVEV (reference sequence). The V and J ends lost 5 bases and 8 bases respectively, with 15 bases between them. The CDR3 DNA follows: TGTGCCAGCAGTGAAGCAGGACGGGGGGGGGAGCTGTTTTTT. Translating gives CASSEAGRGGELFF.

The chain links TRBV20-1 to TRBJ2-7; D ambiguous. This CDR3 is 14 amino acids long. The V and J ends lost 3 bases and 6 bases respectively, with 18 bases between them. Germline CDR1 and CDR2: DFQATT and SNEGSKA (reference sequence). As DNA, the CDR3 is TGCAGTGCTAGTAAACCGGGTCTACTGGGCGAGCAGTACTTC. Amino acids: CSASKPGLLGEQYF.

The chain recombines TRBV3-1 (or the pseudogene TRBV3-2) with TRBJ2-1; 12 bases line up with TRBD2. CDR3 size: 16 residues. Germline-derived CDR1 and CDR2 are LGHDT and YNNKEL (reference sequence). J was trimmed by 12 bases and V by 4 bases; bases with no gene match: 13. The chain's CDR3 is CASSPSLPSGGGGQFF. CDR3 sequence (DNA): TGTGCCAGCAGCCCGAGTTTACCTAGCGGGGGGGGCGGGCAGTTCTTC.

V gene TRBV9 combines with J gene TRBJ1-6; 8 positions match TRBD1. In germline, CDR1 is SGDLS, CDR2 YYNGEE. Losses at the gene ends were 6 bases for V and 10 bases for J; bases not matched to a gene: 9. The CDR3 extends over 14 amino acids. CDR3 sequence (DNA): TGTGCCAGCACCCCGACAGGGGATCTGTCACCCCTCCACTTT. Translating it yields CASTPTGDLSPLHF.

This chain uses TRBV10-3 with TRBJ2-7; 8 bases match TRBD1. CDR1 and CDR2 from the germline V gene are ENHRY and SYGVKD. The V and J ends lost 3 bases and 5 bases, in that order; junction bases with no gene match: 6. The CDR3 sequence is 14 residues long. The CDR3 reads CAISEGDRGDEQYF. For the CDR3, the DNA is TGTGCCATCAGTGAAGGAGACAGGGGCGACGAGCAGTACTTC.

This clone turned up a few times. The chain combines TRBV6-5 with TRBJ1-4, with D hard to call. V was pared by 5 bases and J by 8 bases, with 9 bases between. Per germline, CDR1 MNHEY and CDR2 SVGAGI. This CDR3 has 12 residues. CDR3 nucleotides: TGTGCCAGCAGTCGAGCGGGAGAAAAACTGTTTTTT. As protein: CASSRAGEKLFF.

The chain carries TRBV11-2 and TRBJ2-7, with 9 bases fitting TRBD1. The CDR3 loop spans 18 amino acids. Unmatched junction bases numbered 15, after V lost 5 bases and J lost 1 base. Germline CDR1 reads SGHAT; CDR2 reads FQNNGV. DNA of the CDR3: TGTGCCAGCAGCCTTACCGGGACAGGGATCGTGGGGTCCTACGAGCAGTACTTC. It encodes CASSLTGTGIVGSYEQYF.

The chain has TRBV11-2 and TRBJ1-2, with a tentative D call TRBD1 (5 bases). Per germline, CDR1 SGHAT and CDR2 FQNNGV. The germline V and J ends were trimmed by 2 bases and 4 bases, with 23 bases remaining between them. There are 18 residues in the CDR3. CDR3 bases: TGTGCCAGCAGCTTAAGCGTAGTAGGCAGGGCAACAACCTATGGCTACACCTTC. As protein: CASSLSVVGRATTYGYTF.

This clone was counted between two and nine times. The chain couples TRBV6-6 to TRBJ1-2, with 8 bases lining up with TRBD1. Trimming removed 4 bases from V and 8 bases from J; junction bases left unmatched: 6. Germline values: CDR1 MNHNY, CDR2 SVGAGI (reference sequence). The CDR3 spans 13 residues. The CDR3 DNA reads TGTGCCAGCAGTTCCAGGGGGCGCTTAGGCTACACCTTC. As protein: CASSSRGRLGYTF.

The rearrangement links TRBV19 to TRBJ2-3, with 8 bases fitting TRBD2. J gave up 0 bases and V 5 bases, and 7 bases lay outside the gene matches. Per the germline V gene, CDR1 is LNHDA and CDR2 is SQIVND (reference sequence). The CDR3 consists of 16 residues. CDR3 DNA: TGTGCCAGTAGTCGACTAGCGTCGACTAGCACAGATACGCAGTATTTT. Encoded protein: CASSRLASTSTDTQYF.

This clone was counted once. CDR3 sequence: CASSQPGQSADTQYF. The CDR3 nucleotides read TGTGCCAGCAGCCAACCGGGACAGAGTGCAGATACGCAGTATTTT. The chain recombines TRBV4-2 with TRBJ2-3, with TRBD1 matching over 7 bases. From germline, CDR1 is LGHNA and CDR2 YNFKEQ. The CDR3 extends over 15 amino acids. The V gene end was trimmed by 2 bases and the J gene end by 4 bases; junction bases not matched to a gene: 6.

The chain links TRBV7-2 to TRBJ1-6; maybe TRBD1 (6 bases). The CDR3 totals 15 residues. The V and J ends lost 5 bases and 7 bases respectively, with 15 bases between them. Germline CDR1 and CDR2: SGHTA and FQGNSA. The chain's CDR3 is CASSPQGIGNSPLHF. The CDR3 DNA sequence: TGTGCCAGCAGCCCCCAGGGGATTGGGAATTCACCCCTCCACTTT.

The J gene is TRBJ1-5, the V gene TRBV11-2, with D hard to call. This CDR3 has 14 residues. Germline V gene sequence: CDR1 SGHAT, CDR2 FQNNGV. Trimming shortened V by 5 bases and J by 1 base, and 9 bases separated the two germline ends. The CDR3 is CASSPGVSNQPQHF. The CDR3 nucleotides are TGTGCCAGCAGCCCCGGGGTGAGCAATCAGCCCCAGCATTTT.

This CDR3 is CASSRGGQGYYGYTF. The CDR3 region has the DNA TGTGCCAGCAGCCGTGGGGGACAGGGTTACTATGGCTACACCTTC. The chain is built from TRBV28 and TRBJ1-2; 9 positions agree with TRBD1. Germline V gene sequence: CDR1 MDHEN, CDR2 SYDVKM. This CDR3 is 15 amino acids long. After removal of 6 bases from V and 3 bases from J, the junction contained 8 bases not matched to a gene.

V and J are TRBV5-1 and TRBJ1-3, with D perhaps matching TRBD1 (6 bases). The germline V gene has CDR1 SGHRS and CDR2 YFSETQ. CDR3 length: 16 amino acids. V lost 0 bases to trimming and J lost 3 bases, with 13 bases between them. The CDR3 DNA is TGCGCCAGCAGCTTGGAAGCAGGGGCATATGGAAACACCATATATTTT. As protein: CASSLEAGAYGNTIYF.

This clone was recorded a few times. The chain uses TRBV10-3 and TRBJ1-3, with unresolved D. The V end was cut by 9 bases, the J end by 4 bases, with 7 bases between. The V gene's germline CDR1 is ENHRY and CDR2 SYGVKD. The CDR3 covers 11 residues. The CDR3 DNA reads as TGTGCCATGGCTGGCGGAAACACCATATATTTT. It yields the protein CAMAGGNTIYF.

The chain uses TRBV5-1 and TRBJ2-1; D not resolved. Germline V gene data show CDR1 as SGHRS and CDR2 as YFSETQ. The CDR3 extends over 14 amino acids. Trimming cost V 5 bases and J 7 bases, with 16 bases left between them. CDR3 sequence: CASSQQASANEQFF. CDR3 nucleotide sequence: TGCGCCAGCAGTCAACAAGCGTCCGCTAATGAGCAGTTCTTC.

This rearrangement joins TRBV5-5 to TRBJ1-5; no clear D gene. This CDR3 comprises 15 residues. Trimming cost V 1 base and J 11 bases, with 19 bases left between them. Germline V gene lookup returns CDR1 SGHKS and CDR2 YYEKEE (reference sequence). The CDR3 loop is CASSLSLRESGSQHF. The CDR3 region has the DNA TGTGCCAGCAGCTTGTCCTTGAGGGAATCCGGGTCCCAGCATTTT.